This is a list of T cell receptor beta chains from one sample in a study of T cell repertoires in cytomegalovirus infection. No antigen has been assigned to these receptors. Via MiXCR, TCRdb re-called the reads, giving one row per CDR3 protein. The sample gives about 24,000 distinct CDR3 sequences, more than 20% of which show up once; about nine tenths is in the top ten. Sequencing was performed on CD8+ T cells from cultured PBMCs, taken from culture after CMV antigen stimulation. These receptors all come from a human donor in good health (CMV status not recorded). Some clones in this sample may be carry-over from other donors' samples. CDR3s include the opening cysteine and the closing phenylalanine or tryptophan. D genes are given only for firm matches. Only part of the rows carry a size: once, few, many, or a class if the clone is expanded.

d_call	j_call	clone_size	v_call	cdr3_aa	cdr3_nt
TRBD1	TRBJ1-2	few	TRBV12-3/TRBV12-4	CASGRQGARSYGYTF	TGTGCCAGTGGAAGACAGGGGGCCAGGAGCTATGGCTACACCTTC
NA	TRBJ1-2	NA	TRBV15	CATSRDGLGIDGYTF	TGTGCCACCAGCAGAGATGGATTGGGGATCGATGGCTACACCTTC
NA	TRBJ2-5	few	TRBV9	CASSVGGLLQETQYF	TGTGCCAGCAGCGTAGGGGGACTTCTTCAAGAGACCCAGTACTTC
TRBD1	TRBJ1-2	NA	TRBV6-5	CASSYSTTGAPRDGYTF	TGTGCCAGCAGTTACTCGACGACAGGGGCGCCCAGGGATGGCTACACCTTC
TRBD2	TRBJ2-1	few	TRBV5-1	CASSWGLAGPYNEQFF	TGCGCCAGCAGCTGGGGACTAGCGGGACCTTACAATGAGCAGTTCTTC
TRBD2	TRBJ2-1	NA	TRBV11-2	CASTTPGRANEQFF	TGTGCCAGCACCACCCCGGGGAGGGCCAATGAGCAGTTCTTC
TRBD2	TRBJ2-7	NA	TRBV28	CASLESLGGSKPYEQYF	TGTGCCAGCCTAGAATCCTTGGGGGGGAGCAAACCCTACGAGCAGTACTTC
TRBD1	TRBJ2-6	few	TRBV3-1	CASSQLLTGAFSGANVLTF	TGTGCCAGCAGCCAACTATTGACAGGGGCATTCTCTGGGGCCAACGTCCTGACTTTC
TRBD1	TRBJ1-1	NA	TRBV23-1	CASSQSFGTGTADQNTEAFF	TGCGCCAGCAGTCAATCTTTCGGGACAGGGACAGCTGACCAGAACACTGAAGCTTTCTTT
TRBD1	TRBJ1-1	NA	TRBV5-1	CASSEGTGWNTEAFF	TGCGCCAGCAGCGAAGGGACAGGGTGGAACACTGAAGCTTTCTTT
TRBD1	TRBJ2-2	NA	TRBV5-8	CASSLQGDRGSLVSGELFF	TGTGCCAGCAGCTTGCAAGGGGACAGGGGGAGCTTGGTGTCCGGGGAGCTGTTTTTT
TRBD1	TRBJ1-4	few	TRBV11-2	CASSFDREGKLFF	TGTGCCAGCAGCTTTGACAGGGAGGGGAAACTGTTTTTT
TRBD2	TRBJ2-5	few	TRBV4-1	CASSQDSGLAGGPRETQYF	TGCGCCAGCAGCCAAGATAGCGGACTAGCGGGGGGGCCCCGGGAGACCCAGTACTTC
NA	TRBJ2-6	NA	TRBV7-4	CASSFSSRANVLTF	TGTGCCAGCAGCTTTTCTTCCCGGGCCAACGTCCTGACTTTC
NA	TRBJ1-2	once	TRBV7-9	CASSLGSKPDYGYTF	TGTGCCAGCAGCTTAGGCAGCAAGCCCGATTATGGCTACACCTTC
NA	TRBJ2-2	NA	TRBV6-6	CASTEGGSGTGELFF	TGTGCCAGCACCGAAGGGGGGAGCGGCACCGGGGAGCTGTTTTTT
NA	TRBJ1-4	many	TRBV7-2	CASSYRPALTNEKLFF	TGTGCCAGCAGCTACCGCCCCGCCCTCACTAATGAAAAACTGTTTTTT
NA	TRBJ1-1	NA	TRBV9	CASSPHRTQLMNTEAFF	TGTGCCAGCAGCCCCCACCGGACGCAACTCATGAACACTGAAGCTTTCTTT
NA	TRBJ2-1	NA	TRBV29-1	CSVESPERKTYNEQFF	TGCAGCGTTGAATCCCCAGAGCGGAAGACATACAATGAGCAGTTCTTC
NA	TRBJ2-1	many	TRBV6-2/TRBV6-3	CASSPGGDEQFF	TGTGCCAGCAGCCCCGGTGGCGATGAGCAGTTCTTC
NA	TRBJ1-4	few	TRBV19	CASSIGVHGAAEKLFF	TGTGCCAGTAGTATCGGTGTCCATGGAGCCGCTGAAAAACTGTTTTTT
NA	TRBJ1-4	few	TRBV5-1	CASSLGDGRNEKLFF	TGCGCCAGCAGCTTGGGAGACGGACGTAATGAAAAACTGTTTTTT
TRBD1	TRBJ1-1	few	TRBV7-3	CASSRGQGATEAFF	TGTGCCAGCAGCCGGGGACAGGGGGCAACTGAAGCTTTCTTT
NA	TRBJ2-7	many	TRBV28	CASSSRILGGSYEQYF	TGTGCCAGCAGTTCAAGGATCCTCGGGGGATCCTACGAGCAGTACTTC
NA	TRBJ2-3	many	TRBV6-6	CASSLPEGVPDTQYF	TGTGCCAGCAGTTTACCAGAAGGCGTACCAGATACGCAGTATTTT
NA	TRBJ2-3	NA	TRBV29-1	CSVDVRFSQADTQYF	TGCAGCGTTGATGTCCGATTCTCTCAGGCAGATACGCAGTATTTT
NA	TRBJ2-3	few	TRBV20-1	CSARDPTSVRTDTQYF	TGCAGTGCTAGAGATCCGACTAGTGTTAGGACAGATACGCAGTATTTT
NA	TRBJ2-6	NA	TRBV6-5	CASSKQGDGANVLTF	TGTGCCAGCAGCAAACAGGGCGATGGGGCCAACGTCCTGACTTTC
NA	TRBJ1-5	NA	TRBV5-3	CASSLARDQPQHF	TGTGCCAGCAGCTTGGCGCGCGATCAGCCCCAGCATTTT
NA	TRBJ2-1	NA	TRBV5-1	CASSSGYRDDEQFF	TGCGCCAGCAGCAGTGGGTACAGGGACGATGAGCAGTTCTTC
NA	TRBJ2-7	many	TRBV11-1	CASSSTQDAPQYF	TGTGCCAGCAGCTCGACCCAGGACGCACCGCAGTACTTC
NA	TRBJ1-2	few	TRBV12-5	CASGLQNYGYTF	TGTGCTAGTGGTTTGCAGAACTATGGCTACACCTTC
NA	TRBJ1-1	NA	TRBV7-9	CASSQGLTEAFF	TGTGCCAGCAGCCAGGGGCTGACTGAAGCTTTCTTT
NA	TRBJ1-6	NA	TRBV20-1	CSATQPRRSNSPLHF	TGCAGTGCTACTCAACCGAGGAGAAGTAATTCACCCCTCCACTTT
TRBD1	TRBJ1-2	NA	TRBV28	CASSLGAGTGRGNNYGYTF	TGTGCCAGCAGTTTGGGGGCCGGGACAGGCCGGGGGAATAACTATGGCTACACCTTC
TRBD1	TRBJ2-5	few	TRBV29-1	CSVGPSGGVETQYF	TGCAGCGTTGGGCCGTCAGGGGGCGTAGAGACCCAGTACTTC
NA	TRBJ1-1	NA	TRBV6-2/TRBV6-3	CASTTGYAGAFF	TGTGCCAGCACGACAGGCTATGCGGGGGCTTTCTTT
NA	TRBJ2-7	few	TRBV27	CASSSRGVYEQYF	TGTGCCAGCAGTTCCCGGGGAGTCTACGAGCAGTACTTC
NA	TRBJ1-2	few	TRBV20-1	CSARDQRRYGYTF	TGCAGTGCTAGAGACCAGCGACGCTATGGCTACACCTTC
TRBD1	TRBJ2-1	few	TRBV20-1	CSARGEGGAGNEQFF	TGCAGTGCTAGAGGGGAAGGGGGCGCGGGTAATGAGCAGTTCTTC
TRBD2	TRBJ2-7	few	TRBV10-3	CAIRTSGEVHEQYF	TGTGCCATCCGGACTAGCGGGGAGGTCCACGAGCAGTACTTC
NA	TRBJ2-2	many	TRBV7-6	CASSSKGVGGPTNTGELFF	TGTGCCAGCAGTTCGAAGGGAGTTGGCGGGCCAACGAACACCGGGGAGCTGTTTTTT
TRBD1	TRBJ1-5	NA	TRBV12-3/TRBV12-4	CASSPVDRGNQPQHF	TGTGCCAGCAGTCCTGTGGACAGGGGCAATCAGCCCCAGCATTTT
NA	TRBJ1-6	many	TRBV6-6	CASSYLPWGGNSPLHF	TGTGCCAGCAGTTACCTACCCTGGGGAGGGAATTCACCCCTCCACTTT
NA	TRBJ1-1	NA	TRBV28	CASSSRVVRNTEAFF	TGTGCCAGCAGTTCCAGGGTGGTCCGGAACACTGAAGCTTTCTTT
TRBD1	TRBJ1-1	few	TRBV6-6	CASLRDRDGTEAFF	TGTGCCAGCCTCCGGGACAGGGACGGCACTGAAGCTTTCTTT
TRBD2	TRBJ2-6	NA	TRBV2	CASRDIGLAGSGANVLTF	TGTGCCAGCAGGGATATTGGGCTAGCGGGCTCTGGGGCCAACGTCCTGACTTTC
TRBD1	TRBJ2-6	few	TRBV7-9	CASSVRQGAAGANVLTF	TGTGCCAGCAGCGTAAGACAGGGGGCGGCCGGGGCCAACGTCCTGACTTTC
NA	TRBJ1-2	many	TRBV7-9	CASSSGLRNYGYTF	TGTGCCAGCAGCTCTGGGTTGAGGAACTATGGCTACACCTTC
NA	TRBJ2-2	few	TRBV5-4	CASREGTGELFF	TGTGCCAGCAGAGAGGGAACCGGGGAGCTGTTTTTT
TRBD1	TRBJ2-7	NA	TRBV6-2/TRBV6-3	CASSVGDSKYF	TGTGCCAGCAGCGTAGGGGACAGTAAGTACTTC